This T cell receptor (beta chain) was found in a study of blood T cell repertoires in COVID-19. Overall study context: The analysed material was cDNA or gDNA that came from T cells, B-cell-depleted T cells, or PBMCs.

The length of the CDR3 is 15 residues. Germline CDR1 LNHDA, CDR2 SQIVND (reference sequence). The ends were cut back, 5 bases at V and 1 base at J, with 12 bases in the middle. In the original workflow: It was from reference gene primer amplification that nucleated cell counts were estimated. Sequencing used immunoSEQ multiplex PCR; TCRdb keeps in-frame clones, though not all of them. Clonal size and the V and J genes are those of that table, whereas D and trimming came from the DNA. The sample comprises about 34,000 clones, around 85% of which are singletons, and roughly 15% rests with the top ten. The V gene is TRBV19, the J gene TRBJ2-1; TRBD2 might be the D (6 bases). Source material: peripheral blood. The receptor was derived from a human donor with acute or convalescent COVID-19. The donor label of this sample is uncertain. CDR3 sequence reads: CASSRDSGSYNEQFF. The CDR3 DNA reads TGTGCCAGTAGTCGGGACTCCGGGTCCTACAATGAGCAGTTCTTC.